These T cell receptor beta chains were read from a single sample in a study of OX40 agonist ivuxolimab in advanced cancers. Profiled with immunoSEQ multiplex PCR; TCRdb holds only in-frame clones, not every one. The sample has 55,000 to 70,000 clones; about nine tenths are singletons. This sample comprised CD4+ or CD8+ T cells sorted from blood, obtained in a trial of the OX40 agonist ivuxolimab. The receptor source for this set is an adult with an advanced solid tumor such as melanoma, head and neck, liver or kidney cancer. CDR3s include the opening cysteine and the closing phenylalanine or tryptophan. The D gene is left open where the match is weak. Size is omitted from some rows. Given values are once, few, many or a class for expanded clones.

d_call,cdr3_length,v_call,clone_size,j_call,cdr3_nt,cdr3_aa
NA,12,TRBV18,NA,TRBJ1-2,TGTGCCAGCTCACCGCAGGGTAGTGGCTACACCTTC,CASSPQGSGYTF
NA,15,TRBV7-9,NA,TRBJ2-7,TGTGCCAGCAGCTTGAGTCACGGGAATGGCTACGAGCAGTACTTC,CASSLSHGNGYEQYF
NA,16,TRBV27,NA,TRBJ1-5,TGTGCCAGCAGTTTATCAAACCCAGGGGGCAATCAGCCCCAGCATTTT,CASSLSNPGGNQPQHF
TRBD2,14,TRBV6-1,NA,TRBJ2-3,TGTGCCAGCAGTTTGGGACTAGGCACAGATACGCAGTATTTT,CASSLGLGTDTQYF
NA,14,TRBV10-3,NA,TRBJ1-3,TGTGCCATCAGGGGACCCAACTCTGGAAACACCATATATTTT,CAIRGPNSGNTIYF
NA,14,TRBV4-1,NA,TRBJ2-5,TGCGCCAGCAGCCCGGCCCTGGCCGCGGAGACCCAGTACTTC,CASSPALAAETQYF
NA,15,TRBV11-2,NA,TRBJ1-5,TGTGCCAGCAGCTTAGTTCCAGGGCGCAATCAGCCCCAGCATTTT,CASSLVPGRNQPQHF
TRBD1,17,TRBV28,NA,TRBJ1-3,TGTGCCAGCACCCCGGGACAGTTGGGTGCCTCTGGAAACACCATATATTTT,CASTPGQLGASGNTIYF
NA,12,TRBV6-4,NA,TRBJ2-5,TGTGCCAGCAGACAGATCGGAGAGACCCAGTACTTC,CASRQIGETQYF
NA,12,TRBV6-6,NA,TRBJ2-7,TGTGCCAGCAGACACGATGCCTACGAGCAGTACTTC,CASRHDAYEQYF
NA,16,TRBV7-2,once,TRBJ1-4,TGTGCCAGCAGCGTTATACCAGGGGTCACTAATGAAAAACTGTTTTTT,CASSVIPGVTNEKLFF
NA,15,TRBV7-9,NA,TRBJ1-2,TGTGCCAGCAGCTCCGGGCTGGGTCTAAACTATGGCTACACCTTC,CASSSGLGLNYGYTF
NA,14,TRBV25-1,NA,TRBJ1-2,TGTGCCAGCAGTGAATACAAGGGCAACTATGGCTACACCTTC,CASSEYKGNYGYTF
NA,13,TRBV28,NA,TRBJ1-2,TGTGCCAGCAGAAGCGGGGAGACCTATGGCTACACCTTC,CASRSGETYGYTF
NA,15,TRBV19,NA,TRBJ2-1,TGTGCCAGCAAGGACGCACGGTACTCCTACAATGAGCAGTTCTTC,CASKDARYSYNEQFF
NA,17,TRBV4-2,NA,TRBJ2-7,TGTGCCAGCAGCCAAGATCCAATTGACGACTGGTCCTACGAGCAGTACTTC,CASSQDPIDDWSYEQYF
TRBD2,16,TRBV28,NA,TRBJ2-7,TGTGCCAGCAGGATGATTCGGACTAGCGGTTCCCACGAGCAGTACTTC,CASRMIRTSGSHEQYF
NA,12,TRBV11-2,NA,TRBJ2-2,TGTGCCAGCAGCTTAGGGACCGGGGAGCTGTTTTTT,CASSLGTGELFF
NA,16,TRBV7-6,NA,TRBJ2-1,TGTGCCAGCAGCTTAACAGGGCAAGGTGGATGGGATGAGCAGTTCTTC,CASSLTGQGGWDEQFF
NA,13,TRBV4-3,NA,TRBJ2-5,TGCGCCAGCAGCCTCGGACGGAGGGAGACCCAGTACTTC,CASSLGRRETQYF
TRBD1,14,TRBV30,NA,TRBJ1-3,TGTGCCTGGAGTGTAGGGGACAGCAGAAACACCATATATTTT,CAWSVGDSRNTIYF
NA,13,TRBV6-1,NA,TRBJ2-3,TGTGCCAGCAGTGAAGTTCTAGCAGATACGCAGTATTTT,CASSEVLADTQYF
TRBD2,15,TRBV5-5,NA,TRBJ2-3,TGTGCCAGCAGCCAACGGGGGGGCCTAACAGATACGCAGTATTTT,CASSQRGGLTDTQYF
NA,16,TRBV5-1,NA,TRBJ2-1,TGCGCCAGCAGGACTCTTCCAGACCTCTCCTACAATGAGCAGTTCTTC,CASRTLPDLSYNEQFF
NA,14,TRBV19,NA,TRBJ2-7,TGTGCCAGTAGTATCCAGGGTATCGCCTACGAGCAGTACTTC,CASSIQGIAYEQYF
TRBD1,13,TRBV10-3,once,TRBJ1-2,TGTGCCATCAGGGAAGACAGGGTACAAGGCTACACCTTC,CAIREDRVQGYTF
NA,12,TRBV10-1,NA,TRBJ1-4,TGCGCCAGCAGTGAGTCGCGTGAAAAACTGTTTTTT,CASSESREKLFF
NA,13,TRBV6-1,NA,TRBJ1-5,TGTGCCAGCACCCAGGTGGGCAATCAGCCCCAGCATTTT,CASTQVGNQPQHF
TRBD1,14,TRBV6-6,once,TRBJ1-2,TGTGCCAGCAGTTACTCGACCCAGGGGGGAGGCTACACCTTC,CASSYSTQGGGYTF
TRBD1,15,TRBV29-1,NA,TRBJ2-7,TGCAGCGTTGAAGATTGGACAGGGAAGTCCTACGAGCAGTACTTC,CSVEDWTGKSYEQYF
TRBD1,13,TRBV10-3,NA,TRBJ1-5,TGTGCCACCAACGGACAGGCAAATCAGCCCCAGCATTTT,CATNGQANQPQHF
NA,13,TRBV19,NA,TRBJ1-5,TGTGCCAGTAATGGACAGACCGATCAGCCCCAGCATTTT,CASNGQTDQPQHF
TRBD1,16,TRBV5-6,NA,TRBJ1-4,TGTGCCAGCAGCTTGGAGGGACAGGAGCTTAATGAAAAACTGTTTTTT,CASSLEGQELNEKLFF
NA,14,TRBV6-1,NA,TRBJ1-5,TGTGCCAGCAACGAAAGGGGAATCAATCAGCCCCAGCATTTT,CASNERGINQPQHF
NA,14,TRBV5-1,NA,TRBJ2-5,TGCGCCAGCAGCTTCGGGACGGAAAAAGAGACCCAGTACTTC,CASSFGTEKETQYF
TRBD2,19,TRBV19,NA,TRBJ2-2,TGTGCCAGTAGCCAAGAGGGGCTAGCGGGGCTCGCGAACACCGGGGAGCTGTTTTTT,CASSQEGLAGLANTGELFF
TRBD1,15,TRBV6-4,once,TRBJ1-1,TGTGCCAGCAGTGACTCTCACAGGGGATTCACTGAAGCTTTCTTT,CASSDSHRGFTEAFF
NA,19,TRBV5-1,NA,TRBJ1-1,TGCGCCAGCAGTTCAAAGCGGGACGGTTTACTCCTAGTAGGCACTGAAGCTTTCTTT,CASSSKRDGLLLVGTEAFF
NA,17,TRBV18,few,TRBJ1-5,TGTGCCAGCTCACCACCGGGGGGCGATTATAGCAATCAGCCCCAGCATTTT,CASSPPGGDYSNQPQHF
TRBD1,17,TRBV28,NA,TRBJ1-1,TGTGCCAGCAGTTTACTCCCCGGGTCCAGGGGGGACACTGAAGCTTTCTTT,CASSLLPGSRGDTEAFF
TRBD1,15,TRBV27,NA,TRBJ1-6,TGTGCCAGCAGTTACCAAGGACAGGGCCGATCACCCCTCCACTTT,CASSYQGQGRSPLHF
TRBD1,15,TRBV5-6,NA,TRBJ2-7,TGTGCCAGCAGCTTGGTTACGGGACAGCCCTACGAGCAGTACTTC,CASSLVTGQPYEQYF
TRBD1,14,TRBV19,NA,TRBJ1-1,TGTGCCAGTAGTATCCAGGGGGCTGTCTCTGAAGCTTTCTTT,CASSIQGAVSEAFF
NA,17,TRBV7-2,NA,TRBJ2-4,TGTGCCAGCAGCTTAGAACTCCCTAGAGGTGCCAAAAACATTCAGTACTTC,CASSLELPRGAKNIQYF
NA,14,TRBV6-5,NA,TRBJ2-5,TGTGCCAGCAGTTACTCGTCGAGGGGGGAGACCCAGTACTTC,CASSYSSRGETQYF
TRBD2,16,TRBV19,once,TRBJ2-2,TGTGCCAGTAGTATTGCGGGAGGGCCCTTCACCGGGGAGCTGTTTTTT,CASSIAGGPFTGELFF
NA,16,TRBV7-6,NA,TRBJ1-5,TGTGCCAGCAGCTTAGCTGGCAGGGGTAGCGATCAGCCCCAGCATTTT,CASSLAGRGSDQPQHF
TRBD1,15,TRBV7-3,NA,TRBJ2-7,TGTGTCAGCAGCCCAAGTACCGGGACAGCTTACGAGCAGTACTTC,CVSSPSTGTAYEQYF
NA,14,TRBV6-1,NA,TRBJ1-4,TGTGCCAGCAGGACCGGGGGGCTAAGCGAAAAACTGTTTTTT,CASRTGGLSEKLFF
NA,12,TRBV18,once,TRBJ1-1,TGTGCCAGCTCACCTGCGGGTACTGAAGCTTTCTTT,CASSPAGTEAFF
TRBD2,13,TRBV4-2,NA,TRBJ2-5,TGTGCCAGCAGCCAAGGCGGGGGGGGGACCCAGTACTTC,CASSQGGGGTQYF
NA,15,TRBV7-3,NA,TRBJ2-3,TGTGCCAGCAGCCACGACGGACAGCACACAGATACGCAGTATTTT,CASSHDGQHTDTQYF
TRBD1,16,TRBV28,NA,TRBJ1-2,TGTGCCAGCAGTTTATTGGGGGGACAGCCTGGCTATGGCTACACCTTC,CASSLLGGQPGYGYTF
TRBD2,14,TRBV13,NA,TRBJ2-5,TGTGCCAGCAGCTTGCGAGCGGGGGAATTTACCCAGTACTTC,CASSLRAGEFTQYF
NA,14,TRBV18,NA,TRBJ2-1,TGTGCCAGCTACAGTACCTGGGACTCTAATGAGCAGTTCTTC,CASYSTWDSNEQFF
TRBD2,17,TRBV9,many,TRBJ2-2,TGTGCCAGCAGCGTACGGACTAGCGGGAGAAACACCGGGGAGCTGTTTTTT,CASSVRTSGRNTGELFF
NA,18,TRBV16,few,TRBJ2-1,TGTGCCAGCAGCCAATTGAGTTTAGGGAGCTCCTCCTACAATGAGCAGTTCTTC,CASSQLSLGSSSYNEQFF
TRBD2,17,TRBV6-1,NA,TRBJ2-5,TGTGCCAGCAGTGACCAGCGGGGGGCCCCATTGATCGGGACCCAGTACTTC,CASSDQRGAPLIGTQYF